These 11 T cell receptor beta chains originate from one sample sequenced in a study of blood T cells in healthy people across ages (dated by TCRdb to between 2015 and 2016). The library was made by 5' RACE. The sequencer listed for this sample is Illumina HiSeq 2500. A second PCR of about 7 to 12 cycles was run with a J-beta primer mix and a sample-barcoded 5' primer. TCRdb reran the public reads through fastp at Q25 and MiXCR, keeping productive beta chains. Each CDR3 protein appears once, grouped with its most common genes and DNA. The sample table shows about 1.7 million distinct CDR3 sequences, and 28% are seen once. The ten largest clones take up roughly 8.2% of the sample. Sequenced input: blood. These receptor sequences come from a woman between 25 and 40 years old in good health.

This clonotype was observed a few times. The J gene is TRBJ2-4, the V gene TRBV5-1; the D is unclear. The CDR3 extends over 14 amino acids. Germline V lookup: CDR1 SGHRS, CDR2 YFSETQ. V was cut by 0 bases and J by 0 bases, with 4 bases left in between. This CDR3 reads CASSLDGAKNIQYF. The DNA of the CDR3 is TGCGCCAGCAGCTTGGATGGAGCCAAAAACATTCAGTACTTC.

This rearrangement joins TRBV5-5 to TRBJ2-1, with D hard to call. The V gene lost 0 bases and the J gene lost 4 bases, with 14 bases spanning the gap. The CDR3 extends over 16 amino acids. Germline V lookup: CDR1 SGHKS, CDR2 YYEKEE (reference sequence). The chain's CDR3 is CASSLEVRAPYNEQFF. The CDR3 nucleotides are TGTGCCAGCAGCTTGGAAGTAAGGGCCCCGTACAATGAGCAGTTCTTC.

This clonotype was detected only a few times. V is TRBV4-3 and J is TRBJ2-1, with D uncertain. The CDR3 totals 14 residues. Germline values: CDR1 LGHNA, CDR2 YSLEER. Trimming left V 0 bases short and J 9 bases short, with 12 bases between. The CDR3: CASSQEAVRSEQFF. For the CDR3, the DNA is TGCGCCAGCAGCCAAGAGGCAGTCCGGAGTGAGCAGTTCTTC.

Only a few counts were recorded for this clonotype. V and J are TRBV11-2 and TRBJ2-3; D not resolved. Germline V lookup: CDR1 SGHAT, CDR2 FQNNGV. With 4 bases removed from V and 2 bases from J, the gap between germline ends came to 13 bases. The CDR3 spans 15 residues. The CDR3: CASSSVGGTTDTQYF. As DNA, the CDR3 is TGTGCCAGCAGCTCGGTTGGCGGAACCACAGATACGCAGTATTTT. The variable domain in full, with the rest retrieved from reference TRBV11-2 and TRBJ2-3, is EAGVAQSPRYKIIEKRQSVAFWCNPISGHATLYWYQQILGQGPKLLIQFQNNGVVDDSQLPKDRFSAERLKGVDSTLKIQPAKLEDSAVYLCASSSVGGTTDTQYFGPGTRLTVL.

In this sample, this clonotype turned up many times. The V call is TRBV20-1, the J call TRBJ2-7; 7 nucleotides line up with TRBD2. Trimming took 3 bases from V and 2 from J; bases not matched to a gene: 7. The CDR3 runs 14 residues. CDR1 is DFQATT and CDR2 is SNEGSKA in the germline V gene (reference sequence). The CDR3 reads CSASRASGAYEQYF. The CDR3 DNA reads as TGCAGTGCTAGTAGGGCTAGCGGTGCCTACGAGCAGTACTTC.

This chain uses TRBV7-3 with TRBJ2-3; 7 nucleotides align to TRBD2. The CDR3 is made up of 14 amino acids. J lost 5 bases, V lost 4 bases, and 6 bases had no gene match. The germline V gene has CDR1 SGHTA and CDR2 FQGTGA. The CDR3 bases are TGTGCCAGCAGCTCTGGACTAGGTATAGATACGCAGTATTTT. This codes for CASSSGLGIDTQYF.

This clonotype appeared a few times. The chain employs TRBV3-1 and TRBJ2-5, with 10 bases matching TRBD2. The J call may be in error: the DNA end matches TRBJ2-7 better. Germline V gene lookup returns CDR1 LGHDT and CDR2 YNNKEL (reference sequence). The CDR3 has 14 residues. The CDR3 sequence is CASSHSGRTYEQYF. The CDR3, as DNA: TGTGCCAGCAGCCATAGCGGGAGGACTTACGAGCAGTACTTC.

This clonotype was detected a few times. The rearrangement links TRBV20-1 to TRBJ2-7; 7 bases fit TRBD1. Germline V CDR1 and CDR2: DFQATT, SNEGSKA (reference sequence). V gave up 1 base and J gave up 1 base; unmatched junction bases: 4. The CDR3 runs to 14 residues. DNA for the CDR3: TGCAGTGCTAGAGCCCCGACAGGGTCCTACGAGCAGTACTTC. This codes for CSARAPTGSYEQYF.

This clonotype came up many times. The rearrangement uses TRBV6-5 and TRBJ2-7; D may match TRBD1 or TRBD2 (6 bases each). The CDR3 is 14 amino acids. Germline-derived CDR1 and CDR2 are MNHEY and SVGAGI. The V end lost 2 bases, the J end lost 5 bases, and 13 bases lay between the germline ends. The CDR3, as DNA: TGTGCCAGCAGTTACGGGGGGCGGAGTGACGAGCAGTACTTC. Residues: CASSYGGRSDEQYF.

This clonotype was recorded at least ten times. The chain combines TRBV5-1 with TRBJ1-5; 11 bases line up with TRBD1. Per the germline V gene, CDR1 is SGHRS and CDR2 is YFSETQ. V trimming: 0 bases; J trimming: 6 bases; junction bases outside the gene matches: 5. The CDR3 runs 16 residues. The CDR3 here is CASSLGGQGAGQPQHF. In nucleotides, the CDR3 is TGCGCCAGCAGCTTGGGCGGACAGGGGGCTGGTCAGCCCCAGCATTTT.

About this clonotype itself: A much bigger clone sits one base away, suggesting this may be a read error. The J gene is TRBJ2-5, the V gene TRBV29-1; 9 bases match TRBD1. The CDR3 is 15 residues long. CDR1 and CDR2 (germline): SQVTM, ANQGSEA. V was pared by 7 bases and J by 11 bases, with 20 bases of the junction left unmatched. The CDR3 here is CSARTGQGTYNEQYF. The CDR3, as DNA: TGCAGCGCCAGGACGGGACAGGGTACCTACAATGAGCAGTACTTC.